What follows are 2 T cell receptor beta chains derived from one specimen sequenced in a study of post-analysis software for immune sequencing data. Study-wide points: TRBV5-6, TRBV5-1 and TRBV20-1 were among four to six TRBV segments more frequent in patients than controls.

No antigen has been assigned to these receptors. Tagging with unique molecular identifiers was a feature of the TCR beta cDNA libraries. TCRdb re-derived calls from the PCR reads in MiXCR, one entry per CDR3 protein. Here the sample spans hundreds of thousands of distinct CDR3 sequences, roughly 29% being singletons. The specimen sequenced was blood. These receptors were taken from a girl aged 5-17 years with multiple sclerosis.

This rearrangement joins TRBV20-1 to TRBJ2-7; TRBD1 is a possible D gene (5 bases). Germline lookup yields CDR1 DFQATT and CDR2 SNEGSKA (reference sequence). The CDR3 covers 16 residues. The ends were cut back, 0 bases at V and 6 bases at J, with 21 bases in the middle. CDR3 DNA sequence: TGCAGTGCTAGAGATCAGCAGGGCCCGACCCCTCTCGAGCAGTACTTC. Its protein is CSARDQQGPTPLEQYF.

This clonotype was detected only once. The junction departs from germline at one end; a sequencing error may be responsible. This chain connects TRBV20-1 to TRBJ2-7; 13 bases align to TRBD2. This CDR3 contains 17 residues. CDR1 is DFQATT, CDR2 SNEGSKA, per germline (reference sequence). The CDR3 sequence is CSAAGTSGKPSSYVQYF. The CDR3 DNA reads TGCAGTGCCGCCGGGACTAGCGGGAAACCCAGCTCCTACGTGCAGTACTTC.